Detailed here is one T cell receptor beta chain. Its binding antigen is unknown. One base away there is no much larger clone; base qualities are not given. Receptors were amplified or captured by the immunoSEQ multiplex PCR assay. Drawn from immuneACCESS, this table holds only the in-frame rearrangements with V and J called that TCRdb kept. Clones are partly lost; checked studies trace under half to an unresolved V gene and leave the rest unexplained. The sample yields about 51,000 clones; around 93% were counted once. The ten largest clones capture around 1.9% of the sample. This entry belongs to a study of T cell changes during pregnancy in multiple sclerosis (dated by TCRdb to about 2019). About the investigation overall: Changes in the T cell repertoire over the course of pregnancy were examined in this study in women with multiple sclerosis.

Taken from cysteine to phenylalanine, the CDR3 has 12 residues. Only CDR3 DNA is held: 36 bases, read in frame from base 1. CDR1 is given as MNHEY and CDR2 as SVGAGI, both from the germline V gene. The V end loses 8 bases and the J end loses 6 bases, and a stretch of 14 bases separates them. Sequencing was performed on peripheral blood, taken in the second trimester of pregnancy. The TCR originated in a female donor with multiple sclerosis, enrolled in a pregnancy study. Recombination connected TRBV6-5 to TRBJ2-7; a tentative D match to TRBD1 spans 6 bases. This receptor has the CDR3 CASQGWGSEQYF. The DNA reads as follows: TGTGCCAGCCAGGGGTGGGGGAGCGAGCAGTACTTC.